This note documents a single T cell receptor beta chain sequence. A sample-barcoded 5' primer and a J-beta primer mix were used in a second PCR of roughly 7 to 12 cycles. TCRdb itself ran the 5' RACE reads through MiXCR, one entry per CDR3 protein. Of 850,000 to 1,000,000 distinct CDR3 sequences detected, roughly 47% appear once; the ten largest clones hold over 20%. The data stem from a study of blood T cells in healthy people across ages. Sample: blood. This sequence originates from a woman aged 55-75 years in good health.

This chain's CDR3 is CASSFRQGSSDGYTF. CDR3 sequence (DNA): TGTGCCAGCAGTTTCCGACAGGGATCTTCGGATGGCTACACCTTC. The genes are TRBV27 and TRBJ1-2; 7 positions agree with TRBD1. The CDR3 spans 15 residues. The V gene end was trimmed by 3 bases and the J gene end by 6 bases; junction bases not matched to a gene: 10. Germline CDR1 and CDR2: MNHEY and SMNVEV (reference sequence).